These T cell receptor beta chains were read from a single sample in a study of technical replicates of blood from several donors. Sequencing was performed with immunoSEQ multiplex PCR; in TCRdb, only in-frame clones are kept and a portion is missing. The sample has under 90,000 clones; 85% to 95% are singletons. The sequenced sample was T cells isolated from PBMCs. Receptors originate from a human donor in good health. Both conserved end residues are part of each CDR3. A D gene is named only where the DNA matches it firmly. Rows may omit the clone size; those that give it use once, few, many or a size class.

.,TRBJ1-5,.,TRBV18,CASSPEAANQPQHF,TGTGCCAGCTCACCAGAGGCAGCCAATCAGCCCCAGCATTTT
.,TRBJ2-5,.,TRBV11-3,CASSLWKEVETQYF,TGTGCCAGCAGCTTATGGAAGGAGGTGGAGACCCAGTACTTC
.,TRBJ1-2,.,TRBV29-1,CSVDSHRQNYGYTF,TGCAGCGTTGATTCGCACAGGCAGAACTATGGCTACACCTTC
.,TRBJ2-1,TRBD1,TRBV6-1,CASSWAGQGGDEQFF,TGTGCCAGCAGTTGGGCCGGACAGGGGGGCGATGAGCAGTTCTTC
.,TRBJ1-1,TRBD1,TRBV5-1,CASTTGQGAREAFF,TGCGCCAGCACAACGGGACAGGGTGCCCGTGAAGCTTTCTTT
once,TRBJ1-3,TRBD1,TRBV5-1,CASSSSGQRKSGNTIYF,TGCGCCAGCAGCTCTTCGGGACAGAGGAAATCTGGAAACACCATATATTTT
.,TRBJ2-3,TRBD2,TRBV5-1,CASSSRLAGGTDTQYF,TGCGCCAGCAGCTCAAGACTAGCGGGAGGCACAGATACGCAGTATTTT
once,TRBJ2-2,TRBD2,TRBV4-1,CASSQGSPSGRGYTGELFF,TGCGCCAGCAGCCAAGGAAGTCCTAGCGGGAGGGGGTACACCGGGGAGCTGTTTTTT
once,TRBJ2-7,TRBD2,TRBV4-1,CASSQDLLAGSYEQYF,TGCGCCAGCAGCCAAGATTTACTAGCGGGATCCTACGAGCAGTACTTC
.,TRBJ2-7,.,TRBV19,CASSRDFFYEQYF,TGTGCCAGTAGTCGGGACTTCTTTTACGAGCAGTACTTC
.,TRBJ2-1,TRBD1,TRBV9,CASSPLTGGALNNEQFF,TGTGCCAGCAGCCCTCTGACAGGGGGTGCACTTAACAATGAGCAGTTCTTC
.,TRBJ1-1,.,TRBV28,CASIENTEAFF,TGTGCCAGCATAGAGAACACTGAAGCTTTCTTT
.,TRBJ2-6,.,TRBV6-6,CASSPFVGANVLTF,TGTGCCAGCAGTCCCTTCGTTGGGGCCAACGTCCTGACTTTC
.,TRBJ1-2,.,TRBV29-1,CSVVLNTEYYGYTF,TGCAGCGTCGTATTGAATACAGAATACTATGGCTACACCTTC